These 17 T cell receptor beta chains were all obtained from the same sample, sequenced in a study of cytomegalovirus exposure and HLA in healthy donors. The PCR contained 60 Vbeta and 13 Jbeta primers. Libraries were prepared by immunoSEQ multiplex PCR; TCRdb keeps only in-frame clonotypes and omits some of them. The sample includes roughly 180,000 clones, approximately 84% of them seen just once. Sequenced: PBMCs. Receptor source: a female donor in good health and CMV-seronegative.

Of note for this clone: The junction shows a germline mismatch at one end, possibly a read error. V usage is TRBV29-1 and J usage is TRBJ2-1, with a tentative D call TRBD2 (5 bases). There are 16 residues in the CDR3. Germline CDR1 reads SQVTM; CDR2 reads ANQGSEA. CDR3 coding DNA: TGCAGCGTAGAAGGTGAGGGAAGAAGCTCCTACAATGAGCAGTTCTTC. Protein: CSVEGEGRSSYNEQFF.

This clone was recorded a few times. V usage is TRBV29-1 and J usage is TRBJ2-7, with D possibly TRBD2 on 6 matching bases. This CDR3 is built from 15 residues. CDR1 is SQVTM, CDR2 ANQGSEA, per germline. Trimming pared 2 bases from V and 0 bases from J, leaving 14 bases between. CDR3 nucleotides: TGCAGCGTTGAAAGTTCGACTAGGAGCTCCTACGAGCAGTACTTC. It is translated as CSVESSTRSSYEQYF.

This chain uses TRBV13 with TRBJ1-1, with D possibly matching TRBD1 (6 bases). The V end lost 5 bases, the J end lost 8 bases, and 15 bases lay between the germline ends. The CDR3 is 13 amino acids. Per germline, CDR1 PRHDT and CDR2 FYEKMQ (reference sequence). The CDR3 nucleotides read TGTGCCAGCAGCCCAACAGGGTACGTAGAAGCTTTCTTT. This encodes CASSPTGYVEAFF.

This clone was seen once. The chain recombines TRBV30 with TRBJ2-1, with 8 bases aligning to TRBD1. The CDR3 runs 12 residues. Germline V gives CDR1 GTSNPN, CDR2 SVGIG (reference sequence). J gave up 9 bases and V 4 bases, and 5 bases lay outside the gene matches. The DNA for the CDR3 is TGTGCCTGGAATACCAGGGGGCTTGAGCAGTTCTTC. This encodes CAWNTRGLEQFF.

The rearrangement uses TRBV11-3 and TRBJ2-1; D is perhaps TRBD1 (5 bases). Germline V gives CDR1 SGHNT, CDR2 YENEEA. This CDR3 region has 15 residues. The V and J ends lost 1 base and 6 bases respectively, with 13 bases between them. CDR3: CASSLGGQGGNEQFF. The CDR3 DNA reads as TGTGCCAGCAGCTTAGGTGGTCAGGGTGGCAATGAGCAGTTCTTC.

The chain carries TRBV30 and TRBJ2-6; 8 bases line up with TRBD2. The CDR3 runs to 16 residues. Germline CDR1 GTSNPN, CDR2 SVGIG (reference sequence). The ends lost 1 base at V and 2 bases at J; junction bases unmatched: 4. CDR3 in DNA: TGTGCCTGGAGTGGGGAGCGGGGGACTGGGGCCAACGTCCTGACTTTC. Translating gives CAWSGERGTGANVLTF.

The gene calls are TRBV21-1 and TRBJ2-2; the D call of TRBD2 is as the table states it, not checked on the DNA. TRBV21-1 is described as a pseudogene. This CDR3 region has 18 residues. The CDR3 region is CASSKATSGGAGTGELFF. The CDR3 DNA follows: TGTGCCAGCAGCAAAGCAACTAGCGGGGGGGCGGGCACCGGGGAGCTGTTTTTT.

J is TRBJ2-6 and V is TRBV11-1; tentatively, D is TRBD1 (5 bases). This CDR3 spans 15 amino acids. The V gene's germline CDR1 is SGHAT and CDR2 FQDESV (reference sequence). V shed 6 bases and J shed 4 bases, with 13 bases lying between them. The CDR3, as DNA: TGTGCCAGCAGACCGACAGTAGCCGGGGCCAACGTCCTGACTTTC. Protein: CASRPTVAGANVLTF.

V usage is TRBV19 and J usage is TRBJ2-3; 12 nucleotides align to TRBD2. The length of the CDR3 is 17 residues. Germline CDR1 LNHDA, CDR2 SQIVND (reference sequence). With V trimmed by 2 bases and J by 5 bases, 8 bases remained unmatched. The CDR3: CASSISLAGGRGDTQYF. In DNA form, the CDR3 reads TGTGCCAGTAGTATATCCCTAGCGGGGGGGCGGGGAGATACGCAGTATTTT.

This chain joins TRBV5-1 and TRBJ2-5; D perhaps matches TRBD2 (5 bases). V dropped 4 bases and J dropped 5 bases, with 18 bases sitting between them. Germline lookup yields CDR1 SGHRS and CDR2 YFSETQ. The CDR3 has 15 residues. The CDR3 sequence is CASSQLGLSGETQYF. The DNA for the CDR3 is TGCGCCAGCAGCCAACTCGGACTTTCGGGGGAGACCCAGTACTTC.

V is TRBV5-4 and J is TRBJ2-1, with D possibly TRBD2 on 6 matching bases. This CDR3 has 16 residues. V shed 0 bases and J shed 6 bases, with 16 bases lying between them. Germline lookup yields CDR1 SGHNT and CDR2 YYREEE (reference sequence). Here the CDR3 DNA reads TGTGCCAGCAGCTTGGCTGGAGGGATGGCGATCAATGAGCAGTTCTTC. This encodes CASSLAGGMAINEQFF.

The chain employs TRBV5-1 and TRBJ1-2, with D perhaps matching TRBD1 (5 bases). V was shortened by 4 bases and J by 6 bases, with 13 bases between the two germline ends. The CDR3 loop spans 13 amino acids. Germline V gene data show CDR1 as SGHRS and CDR2 as YFSETQ. CDR3 sequence (DNA): TGCGCCAGCAGCCAGACAGTTCTGGATGGCTACACCTTC. It codes for CASSQTVLDGYTF.

The J gene is TRBJ1-1, the V gene TRBV30; 7 nucleotides agree with TRBD1. This CDR3 is 12 amino acids long. Unmatched junction bases numbered 2, after V lost 7 bases and J lost 0 bases. The germline gives CDR1 GTSNPN, CDR2 SVGIG (reference sequence). The CDR3 reads CALGQLNTEAFF. The CDR3 region has the DNA TGTGCCTTGGGACAGCTGAACACTGAAGCTTTCTTT.

The CDR3 sequence: CAWSVLEEQFF. CDR3 coding DNA: TGTGCCTGGAGTGTACTTGAGGAGCAGTTCTTC. The rearrangement joins TRBV30 to TRBJ2-1; D gene unclear. CDR1 is GTSNPN and CDR2 is SVGIG in the germline V gene (reference sequence). Trimming took off 0 bases at V and 10 bases at J, with 7 bases between the two ends. CDR3 length: 11 amino acids.

This clone appeared a few times. This chain connects TRBV19 to TRBJ2-5; the match to TRBD2 covers 10 bases. CDR1 and CDR2 (germline): LNHDA, SQIVND (reference sequence). V lost 6 bases to trimming and J lost 2 bases; unmatched junction nucleotides: 15. CDR3 size: 18 residues. The CDR3 reads CASRGLAGVGGNQETQYF. The CDR3 DNA reads as TGTGCCAGTAGAGGGCTAGCGGGAGTCGGTGGGAATCAAGAGACCCAGTACTTC.

The chain joins TRBV6-4 to TRBJ2-1; 11 bases are a match to TRBD1. V trimming: 4 bases; J trimming: 4 bases; junction bases outside the gene matches: 12. Germline-derived CDR1 and CDR2 are MRHNA and SNTAGT. The CDR3 is 18 residues long. In nucleotides, the CDR3 is TGTGCCAGCAGTGGGACAGGGGGCAAAGTGCCAAGTTACAATGAGCAGTTCTTC. Translation gives CASSGTGGKVPSYNEQFF.

V and J are TRBV18 and TRBJ2-1, with 8 bases matching TRBD2. This CDR3 is built from 15 residues. V shed 5 bases and J 1 base; nucleotides not matched to a gene: 4. From germline, CDR1 is KGHSH and CDR2 LQKENI. CDR3 nucleotides: TGTGCCAGCTCAGATTCGGGGGGGTCCTACAATGAGCAGTTCTTC. This encodes CASSDSGGSYNEQFF.